This T cell receptor (beta chain) was identified during a study of T cell clones after liver transplantation. The table lists this clone with a count of one. The V end lost 9 bases, the J end lost 7 bases, and 13 bases lay between the germline ends. There are 12 residues in the CDR3. Per germline, CDR1 LNHDA and CDR2 SQIVND (reference sequence). Generated by immunoSEQ multiplex PCR, the TCRdb table keeps only in-frame clones and is missing some. The table lists around 100,000 clones, around four fifths of them singletons. V gene TRBV19 combines with J gene TRBJ1-5; TRBD1 might be the D (6 bases). The sample in question was CD4+ T cells from blood, obtained around 48 months after liver transplant. The sequence was obtained from a human patient who received a liver transplant. A subset of T cells may come from the graft donor. The CDR3 bases are TGTGCCAGCTCTAACAGGGACCAGCCCCAGCATTTT. Protein sequence: CASSNRDQPQHF. Full variable domain (missing parts from reference TRBV19 and TRBJ1-5): DGGITQSPKYLFRKEGQNVTLSCEQNLNHDAMYWYRQDPGQGLRLIYYSQIVNDFQKGDIAEGYSVSREKKESFPLTVTSAQKNPTAFYLCASSNRDQPQHFGDGTRLSIL.